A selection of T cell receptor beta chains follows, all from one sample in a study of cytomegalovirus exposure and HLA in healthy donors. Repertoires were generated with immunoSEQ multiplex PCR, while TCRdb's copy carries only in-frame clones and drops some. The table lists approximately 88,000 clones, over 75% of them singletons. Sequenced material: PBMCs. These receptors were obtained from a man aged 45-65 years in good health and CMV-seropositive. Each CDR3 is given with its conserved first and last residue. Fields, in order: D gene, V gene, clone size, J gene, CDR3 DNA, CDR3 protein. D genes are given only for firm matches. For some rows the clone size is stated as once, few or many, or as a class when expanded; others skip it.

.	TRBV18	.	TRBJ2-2	TGTGCCAGCTCACCACAGGGGTACCCCGGGGAGCTGTTTTTT	CASSPQGYPGELFF
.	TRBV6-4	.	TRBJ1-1	TGTGCCAGCAGTGACTCCAGGGAAGCTTTCTTT	CASSDSREAFF
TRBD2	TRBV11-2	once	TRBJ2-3	TGTGCCAGCAGCCATCTAGCGGGGGGTAGCACAGATACGCAGTATTTT	CASSHLAGGSTDTQYF
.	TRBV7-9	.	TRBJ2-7	TGTGCCAGCAGCCCTACCCTTGGAGGGAGCTACGAGCAGTACTTC	CASSPTLGGSYEQYF
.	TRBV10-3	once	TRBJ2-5	TGTGCCATCAGTGTCGGGGTGGGCAGTAGAGAGACCCAGTACTTC	CAISVGVGSRETQYF
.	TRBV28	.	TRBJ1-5	TGTGCCACGGTCCCCCCGCGCGGGCCCCAGCATTTT	CATVPPRGPQHF
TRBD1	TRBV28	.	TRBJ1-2	TGTGCCAGCAGTCCCCTGGGGACAGGGGTTACCTATGGCTACACCTTC	CASSPLGTGVTYGYTF
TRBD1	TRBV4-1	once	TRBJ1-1	TGCGCCAGCAGCCAAGACGGGAGAAGGGGGCAGAGTGAAGCTTTCTTT	CASSQDGRRGQSEAFF
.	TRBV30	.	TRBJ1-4	TGTGCCTGGAGCATACTTACAACTAATGAAAAACTGTTTTTT	CAWSILTTNEKLFF
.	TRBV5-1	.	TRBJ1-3	TGCGCCAGCAGCCCAGGGGCTTACTCTGGAAACACCATATATTTT	CASSPGAYSGNTIYF
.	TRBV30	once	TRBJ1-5	TGTGCCTGGAGTGTACCAGGGGGCAATCAGCCCCAGCATTTT	CAWSVPGGNQPQHF
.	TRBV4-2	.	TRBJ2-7	TGTGCCAGCAGCCAAGTGTCAGGGTTATCCTACGAGCGGTACTTC	CASSQVSGLSYERYF
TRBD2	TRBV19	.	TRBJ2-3	TGTGCCAGTAGTGGACTAGCGGGGGGAACAGATACGCAGTATTTT	CASSGLAGGTDTQYF
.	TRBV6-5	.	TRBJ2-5	TGTGCCAGCAGGCGTAGTACAGAGACCCAGTACTTC	CASRRSTETQYF
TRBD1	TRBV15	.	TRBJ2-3	TGTGCCACCAGCAGACTCCACCGGGACAGGGACACAGATACGCAGTATTTT	CATSRLHRDRDTDTQYF
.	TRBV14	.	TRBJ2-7	TGTGCCACAGGGCGATACTACGAGCAGTACTTC	CATGRYYEQYF
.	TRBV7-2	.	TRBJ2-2	TGTGCCAGCAGCTTAAAGGGGTTGAACACCGGGGAGCTGTTTTTT	CASSLKGLNTGELFF
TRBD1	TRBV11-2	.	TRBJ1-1	TGTGCCAGCAGCCATCCGGGACAGGGGCCTACATTATTCTTT	CASSHPGQGPTLFF
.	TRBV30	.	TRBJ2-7	TGTGCCTGGAGCCCTATCTCTAGGGAGCAGTACTTC	CAWSPISREQYF
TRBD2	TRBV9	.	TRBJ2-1	TGTGCCAGCAGCGTAACGGGGGGGCTAGATGAGCAGTTCTTC	CASSVTGGLDEQFF
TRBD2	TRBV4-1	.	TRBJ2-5	TGCGCCAGCAGCCCACTCCTCGGGGGGGAGACCCAGTACTTC	CASSPLLGGETQYF
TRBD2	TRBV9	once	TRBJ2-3	TGTGCCAGCAGCGTGAGAGGGGGGTTAGGACTAGCGGTAGATACGCAGTATTTT	CASSVRGGLGLAVDTQYF
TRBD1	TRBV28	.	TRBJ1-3	TGTGCCAGCAGTCCACAGGGGGCAAGGAACACCATATATTTT	CASSPQGARNTIYF
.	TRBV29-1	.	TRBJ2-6	TGCAGCGTTGACGGAGGGCCCGGGGCCAACGTCCTGACTTTC	CSVDGGPGANVLTF
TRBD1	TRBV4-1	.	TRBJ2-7	TGCGCCAGCAGCCAAGATCCCCGGGGACAGGGTTTGCACGAGCAGTACTTC	CASSQDPRGQGLHEQYF
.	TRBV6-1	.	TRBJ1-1	TGTGCCAGCAGTGGGGCCCCGGGAAGTGGGAACACTGAAGCTTTCTTT	CASSGAPGSGNTEAFF